The next 20 T cell receptor beta chains were all read from a single sample in a study of shared clonotypes between healthy human individuals. The protocol was immunoSEQ multiplex PCR, while the TCRdb copy is restricted to in-frame clones and leaves out a portion. The table shows about 1.9 million clones, with 80% to 95% occurring only once. Only CD45RO-negative cells positively selected for CCR7 counted as naive CD8 cells, so terminally differentiated effector memory CD45RA+ cells were excluded. Material: naive CD8+ T cells from PBMCs. The receptors were sampled from a man between 18 and 35 years old in good health. Some clones in this sample may be carry-over from other donors' samples.

The chain recombines TRBV13 with TRBJ2-2; TRBD1 aligns across 7 bases. The CDR3 spans 15 residues. V was pared by 6 bases and J by 2 bases, with 6 bases of the junction left unmatched. Germline CDR1 PRHDT, CDR2 FYEKMQ (reference sequence). The CDR3 region is CASRQGQFNTGELFF. The CDR3 bases are TGTGCCAGCAGGCAGGGACAGTTTAACACCGGGGAGCTGTTTTTT.

The rearrangement links TRBV7-3 to TRBJ2-7, with 7 bases identical to TRBD2. The J segment lost 2 bases and the V segment lost 4 bases, leaving 2 bases of the junction unmatched. This CDR3 comprises 13 residues. Germline CDR1 is SGHTA and CDR2 is FQGTGA. The CDR3 is CASSSGLAYEQYF. CDR3 nucleotide sequence: TGTGCCAGCAGCTCCGGACTAGCCTACGAGCAGTACTTC.

This clone appeared a single time. The V gene is TRBV9, the J gene TRBJ2-7; weak D call: TRBD1 (5 bases). Germline V lookup: CDR1 SGDLS, CDR2 YYNGEE. Trimming removed 0 bases at V and 0 bases at J, with 13 bases between. The CDR3 loop spans 16 amino acids. The CDR3 protein is CASSVVPTVTSYEQYF. For the CDR3, the DNA is TGTGCCAGCAGCGTAGTACCGACAGTTACCTCCTACGAGCAGTACTTC.

The chain combines TRBV27 with TRBJ1-2; 7 positions match TRBD1. The germline V gene has CDR1 MNHEY and CDR2 SMNVEV (reference sequence). The CDR3 covers 17 residues. Germline trimming cut 5 bases from V and 7 bases from J; bases unmatched to any gene: 19. The CDR3 here is CASSPIIGAGGSAGYTF. The CDR3, as DNA: TGTGCCAGCAGTCCAATTATCGGGGCAGGGGGGTCGGCTGGCTACACCTTC.

This clone has only one observation. This sequence joins TRBV9 and TRBJ2-7; TRBD1 matches at 7 bases. The CDR3 sequence is 15 residues long. Per germline, CDR1 SGDLS and CDR2 YYNGEE. V shed 4 bases and J 3 bases; nucleotides not matched to a gene: 10. The CDR3 here is CASSTAGTDYYEQYF. CDR3 in DNA: TGTGCCAGCAGCACCGCCGGGACAGACTACTACGAGCAGTACTTC.

The V gene is TRBV19, the J gene TRBJ1-5; TRBD1 might be the D (5 bases). V lost 9 bases and J 6 bases, leaving 12 bases between the germline ends. The CDR3 totals 12 residues. Per germline, CDR1 LNHDA and CDR2 SQIVND (reference sequence). This CDR3 is CASRRGGQPQHF. In DNA, the CDR3 is TGTGCCAGCCGCCGGGGGGGTCAGCCCCAGCATTTT. Combining the CDR3 with reference TRBV19 and TRBJ1-5 gives the whole variable domain DGGITQSPKYLFRKEGQNVTLSCEQNLNHDAMYWYRQDPGQGLRLIYYSQIVNDFQKGDIAEGYSVSREKKESFPLTVTSAQKNPTAFYLCASRRGGQPQHFGDGTRLSIL.

This clone showed up just once. This rearrangement joins TRBV15 to TRBJ2-2; 11 bases are a match to TRBD1. The CDR3 is 19 residues long. The trim removed 2 bases at V and 2 bases at J, leaving 10 bases unmatched. Germline loops: CDR1 LNHNV, CDR2 YYDKDF (reference sequence). In DNA form, the CDR3 reads TGTGCCACCAGCAGAAGGACAGGGGGCGCCGGGGTTAACACCGGGGAGCTGTTTTTT. This sequence encodes CATSRRTGGAGVNTGELFF.

Turning to this clone: At the DNA level, this CDR3 is encoded by other sequences in the same sample as well. The V gene is TRBV20-1, the J gene TRBJ2-1; D unclear. This CDR3 has 9 residues. Trimming shortened V by 6 bases and J by 3 bases, and 0 bases separated the two germline ends. Germline-derived CDR1 and CDR2 are DFQATT and SNEGSKA (reference sequence). In nucleotides, the CDR3 is TGCAGTGCCTACAATGAGCAGTTCTTC. This encodes CSAYNEQFF.

The chain uses TRBV7-8 and TRBJ1-1; D gene ambiguous. The CDR3 totals 15 residues. Germline V gene data show CDR1 as SGHVS and CDR2 as FQNEAQ. V lost 5 bases and J lost 0, with 13 bases in between. Here the CDR3 reads CASSPSVNLNTEAFF. The CDR3 DNA follows: TGTGCCAGCAGCCCGAGCGTCAACTTGAACACTGAAGCTTTCTTT.

The chain carries TRBV29-1 and TRBJ1-2; 8 bases match TRBD1. The germline gives CDR1 SQVTM, CDR2 ANQGSEA. The CDR3 consists of 14 residues. After removal of 4 bases from V and 3 bases from J, the junction contained 7 bases not matched to a gene. CDR3 bases: TGCAGCGTTGTTGGGGCAGGGGGCCACTATGGCTACACCTTC. This gives the protein CSVVGAGGHYGYTF.

The genes are TRBV28 and TRBJ2-5, with 8 positions matching TRBD2. Germline lookup yields CDR1 MDHEN and CDR2 SYDVKM. Trimming at V came to 2 bases and at J to 7 bases, leaving 6 bases not matched to a gene. CDR3 size: 14 residues. The CDR3 is CASSLANRGGTQYF. The CDR3 DNA is TGTGCCAGCAGTTTAGCTAACCGGGGGGGGACCCAGTACTTC.

This clone has only one observation. V is TRBV2 and J is TRBJ1-2; 8 nucleotides match TRBD1. The V gene's germline CDR1 is SNHLY and CDR2 FYNNEI. This CDR3 is built from 15 residues. Trimming at V came to 3 bases and at J to 3 bases, leaving 6 bases not matched to a gene. The CDR3 DNA reads as TGTGCCAGCAGTGAGTCCATACAGGGGGACTATGGCTACACCTTC. This codes for CASSESIQGDYGYTF.

The gene calls are TRBV10-3 and TRBJ2-5, with 11 bases that match TRBD2. With V trimmed by 4 bases and J by 4 bases, 14 bases remained unmatched. Germline V gene data show CDR1 as ENHRY and CDR2 as SYGVKD. The CDR3 is made up of 18 amino acids. The CDR3 DNA sequence: TGTGCCATCAGTGGAGGGGTAGCGGGAGGGCAGATAGGAGAGACCCAGTACTTC. Its protein is CAISGGVAGGQIGETQYF.

The chain has TRBV28 and TRBJ1-5; unclear D gene. CDR3 length equals 17 residues. V was shortened by 5 bases and J by 3 bases, with 20 bases between the two germline ends. Germline V CDR1 and CDR2: MDHEN, SYDVKM. CDR3 protein: CASSRNRAGADNQPQHF. The CDR3 region has the DNA TGTGCCAGCAGTCGAAATCGTGCGGGCGCGGACAATCAGCCCCAGCATTTT.

CDR3 residues: CSAGLAGGGNEQFF. The CDR3 bases are TGCAGCGCGGGACTAGCGGGAGGTGGCAATGAGCAGTTCTTC. The chain employs TRBV29-1 and TRBJ2-1, with 15 positions matching TRBD2. The CDR3 contains 14 residues. CDR1 and CDR2 (germline): SQVTM, ANQGSEA. J was trimmed by 6 bases and V by 7 bases; bases with no gene match: 4.

This chain uses TRBV19 with TRBJ2-3; D call uncertain. The CDR3 is 15 amino acids. Trimming shortened V by 2 bases and J by 0 bases, and 9 bases separated the two germline ends. The germline CDR1 and CDR2 sequences are LNHDA and SQIVND (reference sequence). The CDR3 DNA follows: TGTGCCAGTAGTATATGGCTCCTGAGCACAGATACGCAGTATTTT. Translating it yields CASSIWLLSTDTQYF.

The chain has TRBV7-6 and TRBJ1-5; TRBD1 might be the D (5 bases). CDR3 length: 18 amino acids. V lost 0 bases and J lost 1, with 16 bases in between. The germline CDR1 and CDR2 sequences are SGHVS and FNYEAQ. The CDR3 nucleotides are TGTGCCAGCAGCTTAGCCCCTCCAGGGTCTGAAAGCAATCAGCCCCAGCATTTT. Protein sequence: CASSLAPPGSESNQPQHF.

The V gene is TRBV7-9, the J gene TRBJ2-7; D perhaps matches TRBD1 (5 bases). The CDR3 is 13 amino acids. Germline loops: CDR1 SEHNR, CDR2 FQNEAQ (reference sequence). Trimming took 3 bases from V and 3 from J, leaving 9 bases between them. The CDR3 DNA follows: TGTGCCAGCAGCTTTGACAGATACTACGAGCAGTACTTC. Its translation is CASSFDRYYEQYF.

The rearrangement uses TRBV6-5 and TRBJ2-3; 11 positions agree with TRBD1. Germline V gene data show CDR1 as MNHEY and CDR2 as SVGAGI. The CDR3 extends over 16 amino acids. With 1 base clipped from V and 5 bases from J, the junction kept 5 bases outside the gene matches. CDR3 protein: CASSYWTGTGGDTQYF. The CDR3 DNA sequence: TGTGCCAGCAGTTACTGGACCGGGACAGGGGGAGATACGCAGTATTTT.

This sequence joins TRBV4-2 and TRBJ1-1; a weak D match, TRBD1 (5 bases). Germline V gene sequence: CDR1 LGHNA, CDR2 YNFKEQ. V dropped 1 base and J dropped 4 bases, with 13 bases sitting between them. The CDR3 length is 15 residues. The CDR3 nucleotides are TGTGCCAGCAGCCAAGGGCTAGGGGTGGGCACTGAAGCTTTCTTT. As protein: CASSQGLGVGTEAFF.